A selection of T cell receptor beta chains follows, all from one sample in a study of T-cell reconstitution after alpha-beta-depleted transplantation in children. Using its own MiXCR run on the PCR reads, TCRdb lists one record per CDR3 protein. The table includes 900,000 or so distinct CDR3 sequences, roughly 15% detected once. The sample was PBMCs, mostly from graft donor cells, taken 360 days after TCRalphabeta/CD19-depleted stem cell transplant. These receptors originate from a male patient younger than 18 who had a stem cell transplant for acute lymphoblastic leukemia, so the T cells may come from the graft donor. The CDR3 runs from the conserved cysteine through the conserved F or W. Each record gives: clone size, V gene, J gene, D gene, CDR3 DNA, CDR3 protein. The D gene is left open where the match is weak. Clone sizes are given selectively: once, few, many, or a class where the clone is expanded.

abundance: NA; v_gene: TRBV5-1; j_gene: TRBJ1-1; d_gene: NA; CDR3nt: TGCGCCAGCAGCTGGCAGGGTCACACTGAAGCTTTCTTT; CDR3aa: CASSWQGHTEAFF
abundance: NA; v_gene: TRBV12-3/TRBV12-4; j_gene: TRBJ2-4; d_gene: NA; CDR3nt: TGTGCCAGCAGTTTCTTGGAGGTCCACATTCAGTACTTC; CDR3aa: CASSFLEVHIQYF
abundance: few; v_gene: TRBV6-6; j_gene: TRBJ2-1; d_gene: NA; CDR3nt: TGTGCCAGCAGTTACCGGGACCTCAATGAGCAGTTCTTC; CDR3aa: CASSYRDLNEQFF
abundance: NA; v_gene: TRBV18; j_gene: TRBJ1-3; d_gene: NA; CDR3nt: TGTGCCAGCTCACCAGTCTCCCTCTCTGGAAACACCATATATTTT; CDR3aa: CASSPVSLSGNTIYF
abundance: NA; v_gene: TRBV11-2; j_gene: TRBJ2-7; d_gene: NA; CDR3nt: TGTGCCAGCAGCTTAGGTCTAAGGCAGACCTCCTACGAGCAGTACTTC; CDR3aa: CASSLGLRQTSYEQYF
abundance: few; v_gene: TRBV9; j_gene: TRBJ2-2; d_gene: NA; CDR3nt: TGTGCCAGCAGCGTAGCTCTCACCGGGGAGCTGTTTTTT; CDR3aa: CASSVALTGELFF
abundance: many; v_gene: TRBV24-1; j_gene: TRBJ2-7; d_gene: TRBD1; CDR3nt: TGTGCCACCAGCCCCGGGACAGGGCCCGACGAGCAGTACTTC; CDR3aa: CATSPGTGPDEQYF
abundance: few; v_gene: TRBV20-1; j_gene: TRBJ2-7; d_gene: NA; CDR3nt: TGCAGTGCTAGAGATAGCCCCGATACTTACTTC; CDR3aa: CSARDSPDTYF
abundance: few; v_gene: TRBV30; j_gene: TRBJ2-7; d_gene: NA; CDR3nt: TGTGCCTGGAGGGGGTCTAGGGCTGCGAGGTGGGAGCAGTACTTC; CDR3aa: CAWRGSRAARWEQYF
abundance: NA; v_gene: TRBV6-5; j_gene: TRBJ2-2; d_gene: NA; CDR3nt: TGTGCCAGCAGTCACCGACAGGCCCTTAACACCGGGGAGCTGTTTTTT; CDR3aa: CASSHRQALNTGELFF
abundance: few; v_gene: TRBV12-3/TRBV12-4; j_gene: TRBJ2-7; d_gene: NA; CDR3nt: TGTGCCAGCACCCCGAGAGGGGGGAGCTCCTACGAGCAGTACTTC; CDR3aa: CASTPRGGSSYEQYF
abundance: many; v_gene: TRBV20-1; j_gene: TRBJ2-5; d_gene: NA; CDR3nt: TGCAGTGCTAGTTACGGGGAGACCCAGTACTTC; CDR3aa: CSASYGETQYF
abundance: few; v_gene: TRBV18; j_gene: TRBJ2-7; d_gene: NA; CDR3nt: TGTGCCAGCCTATCACAGCGAGGCGAGCAGTACTTC; CDR3aa: CASLSQRGEQYF
abundance: NA; v_gene: TRBV7-8; j_gene: TRBJ2-1; d_gene: TRBD2; CDR3nt: TGTGCCAGCAGCTTAGTTGGGACTAGCGGGGGGAACAATGAGCAGTTCTTC; CDR3aa: CASSLVGTSGGNNEQFF
abundance: many; v_gene: TRBV15; j_gene: TRBJ2-1; d_gene: NA; CDR3nt: TGTGCCACCAGCAGAGCCGGGACCCTGAAACCGGATGAGCAGTTCTTC; CDR3aa: CATSRAGTLKPDEQFF
abundance: many; v_gene: TRBV9; j_gene: TRBJ2-7; d_gene: TRBD2; CDR3nt: TGTGCCAGCAGCGTAGGGCTAGCGGAACCCTACGAGCAGTACTTC; CDR3aa: CASSVGLAEPYEQYF
abundance: few; v_gene: TRBV19; j_gene: TRBJ2-7; d_gene: NA; CDR3nt: TGTGCCAGTAGTATTTGGGCGGACACCTACGAGCAGTACTTC; CDR3aa: CASSIWADTYEQYF
abundance: NA; v_gene: TRBV12-3/TRBV12-4; j_gene: TRBJ2-5; d_gene: NA; CDR3nt: TGTGCCAGCATCATCCAGGGAGGAGAGACCCAGTACTTC; CDR3aa: CASIIQGGETQYF
abundance: few; v_gene: TRBV18; j_gene: TRBJ2-7; d_gene: NA; CDR3nt: TGTGCCAGCTCACCGCTGGATACTTCGAGCGAGCAGTACTTC; CDR3aa: CASSPLDTSSEQYF
abundance: few; v_gene: TRBV24-1; j_gene: TRBJ2-2; d_gene: NA; CDR3nt: TGTGCCACCAGTGACAATACAGGGCCTCGAGACACCGGGGAGCTGTTTTTT; CDR3aa: CATSDNTGPRDTGELFF
abundance: few; v_gene: TRBV7-9; j_gene: TRBJ2-4; d_gene: NA; CDR3nt: TGTGCCAGCAGCTTAACTGGAGGAGGAAAAAACATTCAGTACTTC; CDR3aa: CASSLTGGGKNIQYF
abundance: NA; v_gene: TRBV12-3/TRBV12-4; j_gene: TRBJ1-4; d_gene: NA; CDR3nt: TGTGCCAGCAGCGGGGGTGGTCCAGAGGAAAAACTGTTTTTT; CDR3aa: CASSGGGPEEKLFF
abundance: NA; v_gene: TRBV19; j_gene: TRBJ1-1; d_gene: TRBD1; CDR3nt: TGTGCCGCCCGACAGGGGGGAAACGAAGCTTTCTTT; CDR3aa: CAARQGGNEAFF
abundance: few; v_gene: TRBV25-1; j_gene: TRBJ2-6; d_gene: NA; CDR3nt: TGTGCCAGCAGTGAAACTGGTGGGGCCAACGTCCTGACTTTC; CDR3aa: CASSETGGANVLTF
abundance: few; v_gene: TRBV5-1; j_gene: TRBJ2-1; d_gene: NA; CDR3nt: TGCGCCAGCAGCTTACCACCACAGGGTCGCGAGCAGTTCTTC; CDR3aa: CASSLPPQGREQFF
abundance: few; v_gene: TRBV7-2; j_gene: TRBJ1-1; d_gene: NA; CDR3nt: TGTGCCAGCAGCCTAAGGTTGGACACTGAAGCTTTCTTT; CDR3aa: CASSLRLDTEAFF
abundance: few; v_gene: TRBV5-1; j_gene: TRBJ2-1; d_gene: TRBD2; CDR3nt: TGCGCCAGCAGCTTGACGCTAGCGGGAGTGGAGGCGTTCTTC; CDR3aa: CASSLTLAGVEAFF
abundance: NA; v_gene: TRBV19; j_gene: TRBJ1-5; d_gene: TRBD1; CDR3nt: TGTGCCAGTAGTATAGCCCTGGGACAGGGCGGGCAGCCCCAGCATTTT; CDR3aa: CASSIALGQGGQPQHF
abundance: many; v_gene: TRBV12-3/TRBV12-4; j_gene: TRBJ2-7; d_gene: NA; CDR3nt: TGTGCCAGCAGTGCCCGGGGGATATTCGCCTACGAGCAGTACTTC; CDR3aa: CASSARGIFAYEQYF
abundance: many; v_gene: TRBV29-1; j_gene: TRBJ2-3; d_gene: TRBD2; CDR3nt: TGCAGCGTCCCCAGAGCGGGAGTGACAGATACGCAGTATTTT; CDR3aa: CSVPRAGVTDTQYF
abundance: few; v_gene: TRBV7-3; j_gene: TRBJ2-1; d_gene: TRBD2; CDR3nt: TGTGCCAGCAGCCGAAGACTAGCGGGAGGGGATGAGCAGTTCTTC; CDR3aa: CASSRRLAGGDEQFF
abundance: few; v_gene: TRBV20-1; j_gene: TRBJ2-7; d_gene: TRBD2; CDR3nt: TGCAGTGCTAGAGAGTGGACTAGCAGGGTCTACGAGCAGTACTTC; CDR3aa: CSAREWTSRVYEQYF
abundance: NA; v_gene: TRBV3-1; j_gene: TRBJ1-1; d_gene: NA; CDR3nt: TGTGCCAGCAGCCGCCCGCGGGGCATAGGGGAAGCTTTCTTT; CDR3aa: CASSRPRGIGEAFF
abundance: NA; v_gene: TRBV13; j_gene: TRBJ2-3; d_gene: NA; CDR3nt: TGTGCCAGCAGCTTTCAAGTCTCGGGAGATACGCAGTATTTT; CDR3aa: CASSFQVSGDTQYF
abundance: NA; v_gene: TRBV28; j_gene: TRBJ2-3; d_gene: TRBD1; CDR3nt: TGTGCCAGCAGGTCAGGGGGCAACACAGATACGCAGTATTTT; CDR3aa: CASRSGGNTDTQYF
abundance: NA; v_gene: TRBV20-1; j_gene: TRBJ2-5; d_gene: NA; CDR3nt: TGCAGTGCTAGAGATCTGGGGGACCAAGAGACCCAGTACTTC; CDR3aa: CSARDLGDQETQYF
abundance: few; v_gene: TRBV6-5; j_gene: TRBJ2-5; d_gene: NA; CDR3nt: TGTGCCAGCAGTTACTTTGGGTGGCAGACCCAGTACTTC; CDR3aa: CASSYFGWQTQYF
abundance: few; v_gene: TRBV14; j_gene: TRBJ2-1; d_gene: NA; CDR3nt: TGTGCCAGCAGCCGGGACGGACCCTTGATGATGAATGAGCAGTTCTTC; CDR3aa: CASSRDGPLMMNEQFF
abundance: few; v_gene: TRBV5-1; j_gene: TRBJ2-5; d_gene: NA; CDR3nt: TGCGCCAGCAGCCCCGGGACCCCTGGACAAGAGACCCAGTACTTC; CDR3aa: CASSPGTPGQETQYF
abundance: few; v_gene: TRBV7-9; j_gene: TRBJ2-3; d_gene: NA; CDR3nt: TGTGCCAGCAGCTTACGGGCCTTCACAGATACGCAGTATTTT; CDR3aa: CASSLRAFTDTQYF
abundance: NA; v_gene: TRBV11-2; j_gene: TRBJ2-2; d_gene: NA; CDR3nt: TGTGCCAGCAGCTTATATGGGCGGGCTCGCAGCGGCCCAACATGGGGGACCGGGGAGCTGTTTTTT; CDR3aa: CASSLYGRARSGPTWGTGELFF
abundance: few; v_gene: TRBV7-9; j_gene: TRBJ2-7; d_gene: NA; CDR3nt: TGTGCCAGCAGCTTCCCGAACCGTCCTAGCCACGAGCAGTACTTC; CDR3aa: CASSFPNRPSHEQYF
abundance: NA; v_gene: TRBV4-1; j_gene: TRBJ2-7; d_gene: NA; CDR3nt: TGCGCCAGCAGCCAAGAAAACCTAGGCGTCTACGAGCAGTACTTC; CDR3aa: CASSQENLGVYEQYF
abundance: NA; v_gene: TRBV7-7; j_gene: TRBJ2-2; d_gene: TRBD2; CDR3nt: TGTGCCAGCAGCGCCGGGACTAGCGGGTACACCGGGGAGCTGTTTTTT; CDR3aa: CASSAGTSGYTGELFF
abundance: NA; v_gene: TRBV12-3/TRBV12-4; j_gene: TRBJ1-5; d_gene: NA; CDR3nt: TGTGCCAGCAGGCCAGGGCAGGGGAGCAATCAGCCCCAGCATTTT; CDR3aa: CASRPGQGSNQPQHF
abundance: few; v_gene: TRBV20-1; j_gene: TRBJ2-5; d_gene: NA; CDR3nt: TGCAGTGCTGGGACTTCACAAGAGACCCAGTACTTC; CDR3aa: CSAGTSQETQYF
abundance: NA; v_gene: TRBV4-1; j_gene: TRBJ1-1; d_gene: NA; CDR3nt: TGCGCCAGCGGGCAGTCGAACACTGAAGCTTTCTTT; CDR3aa: CASGQSNTEAFF